A selection of T cell receptor beta chains follows, all from one sample in a study of PD-1 blockade in classical Hodgkin lymphoma. The assay was immunoSEQ multiplex PCR, and TCRdb's table has in-frame clones only and misses some. The sample has about 10,000 clones; around 80% are singletons. Sequenced material: peripheral blood mononuclear cells (PBMCs), taken before the second cycle of nivolumab. The receptors here all came from a human donor with classical Hodgkin lymphoma. CDR3s include the opening cysteine and the closing phenylalanine or tryptophan. A D gene is named only where the DNA matches it firmly. Rows give clone size only sometimes, using once, few, many, or a class for an expanded clone.

>14|TRBJ1-5|NA|once|TRBV5-1
TGCGCCAGCAGCTGGGGGGATCAGAATCAGCCCCAGCATTTT
CASSWGDQNQPQHF
>14|TRBJ2-3|TRBD2|NA|TRBV19
TGTGCCACTGAGGGACTAGCGGGCACAGATACGCAGTATTTT
CATEGLAGTDTQYF
>13|TRBJ2-1|NA|NA|TRBV7-6
TGTGCCAGCAGCTTGGCTGCTTCTGAGGACTCAATCTTC
CASSLAASEDSIF
>13|TRBJ1-1|NA|few|TRBV2
TGTGCCAGCACGGTGTACGAGGGCACTGAAGCTTTCTTT
CASTVYEGTEAFF
>15|TRBJ2-3|TRBD2|NA|TRBV28
TGTGCCAGCAGTTTTAAGCGGGGGACCACAGATACGCAGTATTTT
CASSFKRGTTDTQYF
>13|TRBJ1-1|NA|NA|TRBV30
TGTGCCTGGGACGAAGGCATGAACACTGAAGCTTTCTTT
CAWDEGMNTEAFF
>17|TRBJ2-3|TRBD2|NA|TRBV5-6
TGTGCCAGCAGCTCCAGATTTAGCGGGCGAAGCACAGATACGCAGTATTTT
CASSSRFSGRSTDTQYF
>15|TRBJ2-5|NA|NA|TRBV9
TGTGCCAGCAGCGTAGGAGGGAATCCCCAAGAGACCCAGTACTTC
CASSVGGNPQETQYF
>13|TRBJ1-5|NA|NA|TRBV7-6
TGTGCCAGCAGCTTAGACGGGAATCAGCCCCAGCATTTT
CASSLDGNQPQHF
>13|TRBJ1-1|NA|NA|TRBV5-1
TGCGCCAGCCAATGGCGGGTGAACACTGAAGCTTTCTTT
CASQWRVNTEAFF
>15|TRBJ2-5|NA|NA|TRBV18
TGTGCCAGCTCCTACAACATAGCGGAGCAAGAGACCCAGTACTTC
CASSYNIAEQETQYF
>15|TRBJ2-1|TRBD2|NA|TRBV6-1
TGTGCCAGCAGTAAGACTAGCGGGGGGGCTGATGAGCAGTTCTTC
CASSKTSGGADEQFF
>14|TRBJ2-1|TRBD1|NA|TRBV23-1
TGCGCCACCAGGACAGGTAGCTCCTACAATGAGCAGTTCTTC
CATRTGSSYNEQFF
>15|TRBJ2-7|TRBD2|NA|TRBV7-2
TGTGCCAGCAGCCCGGGGGTAGGGGAGGGCTACGAGCAGTACTTC
CASSPGVGEGYEQYF
>18|TRBJ2-4|TRBD1|once|TRBV7-9
TGTGCCAGCAGCCCCGGGACAGGGAACCCCATAGCCAAAAACATTCAGTACTTC
CASSPGTGNPIAKNIQYF